This is a list of T cell receptor beta chains from one sample in a study of T cells in Graves' hyperthyroidism and ophthalmopathy. TCRdb itself ran the multiplex PCR reads through MiXCR, one entry per CDR3 protein. The sample consists of 540,000 or so distinct CDR3 sequences, 15% to 18% of them appearing once. Material: blood. Receptor source: a woman in her thirties with Graves' hyperthyroidism. The CDR3 runs from the conserved cysteine through the conserved F or W. A D gene is named only where the DNA matches it firmly. Rows give clone size only sometimes, using once, few, many, or a class for an expanded clone.

D gene: NA
clone size: few
J gene: TRBJ2-1
V gene: TRBV7-2
CDR3 protein: CASSPGLNNEQFF
CDR3 DNA: TGTGCCAGCAGCCCCGGACTTAACAATGAGCAGTTCTTC

D gene: TRBD1
clone size: few
J gene: TRBJ1-4
V gene: TRBV2
CDR3 protein: CASSVRDRQLFF
CDR3 DNA: TGTGCCAGCAGTGTTAGGGACAGACAACTGTTTTTT

D gene: NA
clone size: many
J gene: TRBJ1-5
V gene: TRBV5-1
CDR3 protein: CASSWTHANYSNQPQHF
CDR3 DNA: TGCGCCAGCAGCTGGACCCATGCTAATTATAGCAATCAGCCCCAGCATTTT

D gene: TRBD2
clone size: NA
J gene: TRBJ2-6
V gene: TRBV20-1
CDR3 protein: CSARDRLGGRSGANVLTF
CDR3 DNA: TGCAGTGCTAGAGATAGGCTTGGCGGGAGATCTGGGGCCAACGTCCTGACTTTC

D gene: NA
clone size: many
J gene: TRBJ2-1
V gene: TRBV5-1
CDR3 protein: CASSLAIVNSEQFF
CDR3 DNA: TGCGCCAGCAGCTTGGCCATAGTTAATTCTGAGCAGTTCTTC

D gene: TRBD2
clone size: few
J gene: TRBJ2-7
V gene: TRBV2
CDR3 protein: CASRGTSGIDYEQYF
CDR3 DNA: TGTGCCAGCAGGGGGACTAGCGGGATCGACTACGAGCAGTACTTC

D gene: NA
clone size: NA
J gene: TRBJ2-3
V gene: TRBV6-1
CDR3 protein: CASEVKGGGTDTQYF
CDR3 DNA: TGTGCCAGCGAGGTCAAAGGGGGTGGCACAGATACGCAGTATTTT

D gene: TRBD1
clone size: many
J gene: TRBJ1-4
V gene: TRBV20-1
CDR3 protein: CSASQGAVNEKLFF
CDR3 DNA: TGCAGTGCTAGCCAGGGGGCAGTTAATGAAAAACTGTTTTTT

D gene: NA
clone size: few
J gene: TRBJ1-6
V gene: TRBV10-3
CDR3 protein: CAISERQTQSPLHF
CDR3 DNA: TGTGCCATCAGTGAAAGACAGACCCAGTCACCCCTCCACTTT

D gene: NA
clone size: many
J gene: TRBJ2-7
V gene: TRBV20-1
CDR3 protein: CSAKQGPYEQYF
CDR3 DNA: TGCAGTGCAAAGCAGGGGCCCTACGAGCAGTACTTC

D gene: TRBD1
clone size: NA
J gene: TRBJ2-5
V gene: TRBV4-1
CDR3 protein: CASSLSRGPGQETQYF
CDR3 DNA: TGCGCCAGCAGCCTGAGCAGGGGGCCTGGGCAGGAGACCCAGTACTTC

D gene: TRBD1
clone size: NA
J gene: TRBJ2-7
V gene: TRBV6-2/TRBV6-3
CDR3 protein: CASSYPGTGGQGEQYF
CDR3 DNA: TGTGCCAGCAGTTACCCCGGGACAGGAGGACAAGGCGAGCAGTACTTC

D gene: NA
clone size: NA
J gene: TRBJ2-1
V gene: TRBV24-1
CDR3 protein: CATSGGSRDEQFF
CDR3 DNA: TGTGCCACCAGTGGGGGTAGTAGGGATGAGCAGTTCTTC

D gene: TRBD2
clone size: few
J gene: TRBJ2-1
V gene: TRBV7-2
CDR3 protein: CASSPAGAGGHEQFF
CDR3 DNA: TGTGCCAGCAGCCCGGCGGGGGCGGGAGGGCATGAGCAGTTCTTC

D gene: TRBD1
clone size: NA
J gene: TRBJ2-2
V gene: TRBV9
CDR3 protein: CASSVRGTGTGELFF
CDR3 DNA: TGTGCCAGCAGCGTGAGGGGGACAGGCACCGGGGAGCTGTTTTTT

D gene: TRBD1
clone size: many
J gene: TRBJ1-5
V gene: TRBV30
CDR3 protein: CAWSTRGHQPQHF
CDR3 DNA: TGTGCCTGGAGTACCAGGGGGCATCAGCCCCAGCATTTT

D gene: NA
clone size: few
J gene: TRBJ2-5
V gene: TRBV12-3/TRBV12-4
CDR3 protein: CASSFGQYIQETQYF
CDR3 DNA: TGTGCCAGCAGTTTCGGCCAGTATATCCAAGAGACCCAGTACTTC

D gene: TRBD1
clone size: NA
J gene: TRBJ1-1
V gene: TRBV5-6
CDR3 protein: CASSLIALDRLNTEAFF
CDR3 DNA: TGTGCCAGCAGCTTGATTGCCCTGGACAGGTTAAACACTGAAGCTTTCTTT

D gene: NA
clone size: NA
J gene: TRBJ1-2
V gene: TRBV30
CDR3 protein: CAWGVLGGYGYTF
CDR3 DNA: TGTGCCTGGGGTGTGTTGGGTGGCTATGGCTACACCTTC

D gene: TRBD1
clone size: many
J gene: TRBJ2-7
V gene: TRBV28
CDR3 protein: CASSFTPGGVQYF
CDR3 DNA: TGTGCCAGCAGTTTCACCCCAGGGGGCGTGCAGTACTTC